This is a list of T cell receptor beta chains from one sample in a study of shared clonotypes between healthy human individuals. Measured with immunoSEQ multiplex PCR; TCRdb has only the in-frame clones, and not every one. This sample has some 2 million clones, with roughly 94% found just once. What was sequenced was naive CD8+ T cells sorted from blood. The receptor set was obtained from a man between 18 and 35 years old in good health. Both conserved end residues are part of each CDR3. A D gene is named only where the DNA matches it firmly. Clone size is given for some rows only: seen once, a few or many times, or a class if the clone is expanded.

>TRBJ2-7|.|TRBV6-5|TRBD2
TGTGCCAGCAGCCTAGCGGGGGGGGACCCCTACGAGCAGTACTTC
CASSLAGGDPYEQYF
>TRBJ2-1|.|TRBV5-1|TRBD2
TGCGCCAGCAGCTTCGCGGGGGTCCATGAGCAGTTCTTC
CASSFAGVHEQFF
>TRBJ2-7|.|TRBV7-2|TRBD1
TGTGCCAGCAGCTCCGGACAGGGGATGTACGAGCAGTACTTC
CASSSGQGMYEQYF
>TRBJ1-3|.|TRBV4-3|.
TGCGCCAGCAGCCAAGATAGCGAGGGGCCCTCTGGAAACACCATATATTTT
CASSQDSEGPSGNTIYF
>TRBJ1-1|.|TRBV19|.
TGTGCCAGTAGTATCGGGCAAACTTCCTTGAACACTGAAGCTTTCTTT
CASSIGQTSLNTEAFF
>TRBJ1-2|.|TRBV5-1|.
TGCGCCAGCAGCTTGAAGGGGACGGACTATGGCTACACCTTC
CASSLKGTDYGYTF
>TRBJ2-7|.|TRBV7-9|.
TGTGCCAGCAGAACCCAGGGGACCTACGAGCAGTACTTC
CASRTQGTYEQYF
>TRBJ2-7|.|TRBV6-6|.
TGTGCCAGCAGTTACTCCGAAGGCTACGAGCAGTACTTC
CASSYSEGYEQYF
>TRBJ2-1|.|TRBV7-9|.
TGTGCCAGCAGCCTGGGACCTTCTCCTAATGAGCAGTTCTTC
CASSLGPSPNEQFF
>TRBJ2-7|.|TRBV2|TRBD2
TGTGCCAGCAGTGAAGCGGCGGGGGGCGAAAACGAGCAGTACTTC
CASSEAAGGENEQYF
>TRBJ2-2|.|TRBV5-1|.
TGCGCCAGCAGCTTGTGGGCCCGGGACCGAACCACCGGGGAGCTGTTTTTT
CASSLWARDRTTGELFF
>TRBJ2-7|once|TRBV5-6|TRBD1
TGTGCCAGCAGCTTGGGGGCGGGACAGGGGTTGGGCGAGCAGTACTTC
CASSLGAGQGLGEQYF
>TRBJ2-1|.|TRBV7-9|.
TGTGCCAGCAGCTTATCCGGTGAAGAGCAGTTCTTC
CASSLSGEEQFF
>TRBJ2-3|.|TRBV6-5|.
TGTGCCAGCGGCCCGAGGAGCACAGATACGCAGTATTTT
CASGPRSTDTQYF
>TRBJ2-1|.|TRBV30|.
TGTGCCTGGAGTCCAAACTTCTCGGGTGAGCAGTTCTTC
CAWSPNFSGEQFF
>TRBJ1-1|.|TRBV7-9|.
TGTGCCAGCAGAATATCCCAGGGGACTGAAGCTTTCTTT
CASRISQGTEAFF
>TRBJ1-2|.|TRBV29-1|.
TGCAGCGTTGAGGGATTTGTCCAGGGCCACAACTATGGCTACACCTTC
CSVEGFVQGHNYGYTF
>TRBJ1-1|once|TRBV9|.
TGTGCCAGCAGCGACGGGACACCCGACACTGAAGCTTTCTTT
CASSDGTPDTEAFF
>TRBJ2-7|.|TRBV27|TRBD2
TGTGCCAGCAGTTCGGGGGGTTTAGTCCACGAGCAGTACTTC
CASSSGGLVHEQYF
>TRBJ2-7|few|TRBV5-6|TRBD2
TGTGCCAGCAGCTTGGCTAGCGGGAGCTACGAGCAGTACTTC
CASSLASGSYEQYF
>TRBJ1-1|.|TRBV11-2|.
TGTGCCAGCAGCTTAGACAGTCCCACCTACACTGAAGCTTTCTTT
CASSLDSPTYTEAFF
>TRBJ1-1|.|TRBV6-6|.
TGTGCCAGCAGTATACCTTGGGTGGACACTGAAGCTTTCTTT
CASSIPWVDTEAFF
>TRBJ1-1|.|TRBV29-1|.
TGCAGCGTTTTCGGGGGATCGGAGAACACTGAAGCTTTCTTT
CSVFGGSENTEAFF
>TRBJ1-1|few|TRBV7-3|.
TGTGCCAGCAGCCGGTCGTTGAACACTGAAGCTTTCTTT
CASSRSLNTEAFF
>TRBJ2-5|.|TRBV7-2|.
TGTGCCAGCAGCTTAGTGGGGGGTTACCAAGAGACCCAGTACTTC
CASSLVGGYQETQYF
>TRBJ1-4|.|TRBV5-4|TRBD1
TGTGCCAGCAGCCTGGACAGGGGTCTCAGCCCGAATGAAAAACTGTTTTTT
CASSLDRGLSPNEKLFF
>TRBJ1-6|.|TRBV15|TRBD1
TGTGCCACCAGCAGCTTCAGGGGGGGAAATTCACCCCTCCACTTT
CATSSFRGGNSPLHF
>TRBJ2-7|.|TRBV27|.
TGTGCCAGCAGTTTAAGCGTTACCTACGAGCAGTACTTC
CASSLSVTYEQYF
>TRBJ2-7|.|TRBV13|.
TGTGCCAGCAGCCTTCGGGGGCAGGGACTCCACGAGCAGTACTTC
CASSLRGQGLHEQYF
>TRBJ2-7|.|TRBV18|.
TGTGCCAGCTCACCCGACAACTACGAGCAGTACTTC
CASSPDNYEQYF
>TRBJ1-5|.|TRBV2|.
TGTGCCAGCAGGGGGGACACCGATCAGCCCCAGCATTTT
CASRGDTDQPQHF
>TRBJ2-1|.|TRBV7-9|TRBD2
TGTGCCAGCAGCCCCCGGGAGGGATACAATGAGCAGTTCTTC
CASSPREGYNEQFF
>TRBJ2-7|.|TRBV9|.
TGTGCCAGCAGCCCCTGGGAGGAGGTCTCCTCCTACGAGCAGTACTTC
CASSPWEEVSSYEQYF
>TRBJ1-1|.|TRBV19|.
TGTGCCAGTACCGTTGGCTTGTCTGAAGCTTTCTTT
CASTVGLSEAFF
>TRBJ1-6|few|TRBV7-9|.
TGTGCCAGCAGCTCCGAGGGGTTGGTTTATAATTCACCCCTCCACTTT
CASSSEGLVYNSPLHF
>TRBJ2-7|.|TRBV6-6|TRBD2
TGTGCCAGCAGGACGCCGGGGGGGCAGTACGAGCAGTACTTC
CASRTPGGQYEQYF
>TRBJ2-7|.|TRBV6-5|.
TGTGCCAGCAGTTCCTCAGGGAAAGGCTCCTACGAGCAGTACTTC
CASSSSGKGSYEQYF
>TRBJ1-5|.|TRBV4-1|.
TGCGCCAGCAGCTACGTGGGACTTGGACAGCCCCAGCATTTT
CASSYVGLGQPQHF
>TRBJ2-6|once|TRBV5-1|.
TGCGCCAGCAGCTTGGTAGGAACTGGGGCCAACGTCCTGACTTTC
CASSLVGTGANVLTF
>TRBJ2-5|once|TRBV27|.
TGTGCCAGCAGTTTAATGGGGGACCAAGAGACCCAGTACTTC
CASSLMGDQETQYF
>TRBJ1-1|.|TRBV4-1|TRBD1
TGCGCCAGCAGCCACCGGGACAGGGCATTTAACACTGAAGCTTTCTTT
CASSHRDRAFNTEAFF
>TRBJ2-5|.|TRBV28|.
TGTGCCAGCAGTTTAGGGGTGCGAGCTGATACCCAGTACTTC
CASSLGVRADTQYF
>TRBJ2-2|.|TRBV12-5|.
TGTGCTAGTGGTGAGAGGGCGGGTCGCACCGGGGAGCTGTTTTTT
CASGERAGRTGELFF
>TRBJ1-3|.|TRBV7-9|TRBD1
TGTGCCAGCGAGAAACAGGGGAGGGCTGGAAACACCATATATTTT
CASEKQGRAGNTIYF
>TRBJ1-1|.|TRBV2|.
TGTGCCACCCTAAGGATCTCGGGGGGCGCCGGCACTGAAGCTTTCTTT
CATLRISGGAGTEAFF
>TRBJ1-4|once|TRBV6-5|.
TGTGCCAGCAGTTCCGGGACACTCAATGAAAAACTGTTTTTT
CASSSGTLNEKLFF
>TRBJ2-7|.|TRBV13|.
TGTGCCAGCAGCTTAGGGAGACAAATCGCCTACGAGCAGTACTTC
CASSLGRQIAYEQYF
>TRBJ2-7|.|TRBV4-3|.
TGCGCCAGCAGCCAAGGGTACAGGACCTACGAGCAGTACTTC
CASSQGYRTYEQYF
>TRBJ2-7|once|TRBV27|TRBD2
TGTGCCAGCAGTCTTGGACTAGCGGGAGTCAACGAGCAGTACTTC
CASSLGLAGVNEQYF
>TRBJ1-1|.|TRBV6-5|.
TGTGCCAGCTTTGAGGGCACTGAAGCTTTCTTT
CASFEGTEAFF
>TRBJ2-7|.|TRBV11-2|TRBD2
TGTGCCAGCAGCTACCGGACTAGCGGGAGGCTAGGAGACATCTACGAGCAGTACTTC
CASSYRTSGRLGDIYEQYF
>TRBJ1-4|.|TRBV7-9|.
TGTGCCAGCAGCTTCACCCCGGGACGTGATCGCGAAAAACTGTTTTTT
CASSFTPGRDREKLFF
>TRBJ2-5|.|TRBV30|.
TGTGCCTGGGAGGCAGGGTTGGGGGGAGAGACCCAGTACTTC
CAWEAGLGGETQYF
>TRBJ2-7|.|TRBV27|TRBD1
TGTGCCAGCAGTTCAGCCGGGACAGGGATCTCCTACGAGCAGTACTTC
CASSSAGTGISYEQYF
>TRBJ2-7|.|TRBV7-9|.
TGTGCCAGCAGCTGGGGGGCTATCGACGAGCAGTACTTC
CASSWGAIDEQYF
>TRBJ1-6|.|TRBV4-1|.
TGCGCCAGCAGCCAAGGCACAGGGATTGATTCACCCCTCCACTTT
CASSQGTGIDSPLHF
>TRBJ2-2|.|TRBV28|.
TGTGCCAGCAGTTTAATAGCGTCCGGGGAGCTGTTTTTT
CASSLIASGELFF
>TRBJ2-1|.|TRBV5-6|TRBD2
TGTGCCAGCAGCTTATTACTAGCGGGAGGGCCCCACAATGAGCAGTTCTTC
CASSLLLAGGPHNEQFF
>TRBJ2-7|.|TRBV11-1|.
TGTGCCAGCAGCTTCCAAGGACCTACCTACGAGCAGTACTTC
CASSFQGPTYEQYF